This T cell receptor beta chain was identified during a study of CD8+CD57+ T cells in acquired aplastic anemia. Whole-study context: DNA per sorted CD4+ or CD8+ sample ranged about 0.17 to 27.4 ug, averaging roughly 3.2 ug. Points from the study as a whole: Fewer than 35 sequences, all CD8+ CDR3, were shared between patients and controls.

Ten or more counts support this clonotype. Its antigen remains unknown. V shed 6 bases, J shed 2 bases, and the junction held 4 bases outside the gene matches. Per the germline V gene, CDR1 is MNHEY and CDR2 is SVGAGI. The CDR3 extends over 15 amino acids. Whoever was chosen for sequencing had shown CD8+CD57+ cell expansion by flow cytometry. Everyone among the patients had severe acquired aplastic anemia. Genomic DNA acted as the template from which TCR beta VDJ combination and CDR3 sequence profiling were carried out. TCRdb used MiXCR to reprocess the reads, holding one entry per CDR3 protein. The data hold about 180,000 distinct CDR3 sequences, with less than 65% observed a single time.

Sequencing input: sorted CD4+, CD8+, or CD8+CD57+ T cells (not recorded which) from PBMCs. The TCR sequence derives from a human donor with aplastic anemia. V is TRBV6-5 and J is TRBJ2-6; the match to TRBD1 covers 7 bases. This CDR3 reads CASSLGTAGANVLTF. The CDR3 nucleotides are TGTGCCAGCAGCCTCGGGACAGCTGGGGCCAACGTCCTGACTTTC.